The T cell receptor beta chain described here comes from a study of T cell repertoires in cytomegalovirus infection. The overall study: Public TCR beta signatures marked donors with CMV infection and the matching HLA. Findings of the study overall: Adding up the frequency of public TCR beta families identified people who carried CMV plus the relevant HLA.

TCRdb re-derived calls from the reads in MiXCR, one entry per CDR3 protein. The sample shows about 490,000 distinct CDR3 sequences, approximately 26% of them seen only once. To note about this clonotype: As yet, its antigen is unknown.

This CDR3 contains 15 residues. The junction had 3 bases not matched to a gene; V was cut back by 4 bases and J by 3 bases. The J gene is TRBJ2-1, the V gene TRBV12-3 or TRBV12-4, with 10 bases lining up with TRBD2. This TCR was sampled from a human donor in good health (CMV status not recorded). Some clones in this sample may be carry-over from other donors' samples. Sample: PBMCs. CDR3 DNA sequence: TGTGCCAGCAGTTCCGGGACTAGCGACTACAATGAGCAGTTCTTC. Translating gives CASSSGTSDYNEQFF.